The 10 T cell receptor beta chains below were found in one sample sequenced in a study of Tregs in tolerant kidney transplant recipients. The table came from immunoSEQ multiplex PCR; TCRdb's copy has only in-frame clones and leaves some out. The sample's table shows 45,000 to 55,000 clones. The source was CD4+ T cells from blood, collected before the transplant. The origin of the receptors is a human donor who received a combined kidney and bone marrow transplant.

Comments on this clone: Read sequence stops 3 residues before the CDR3 end, and the germline J gene provides the missing end. The rearrangement joins TRBV20-1 to TRBJ2-1; 10 nucleotides align to TRBD2. V lost 2 bases to trimming and J lost 9 bases; unmatched junction nucleotides: 10. CDR1 is DFQATT and CDR2 is SNEGSKA in the germline V gene (reference sequence). The CDR3 consists of 15 residues. The part of the CDR3 DNA that was read is TGCAGTGCTAGACAACCTAGCGGGAGAGGGGGTGAG. Translation gives CSARQPSGRGGE. The complete CDR3 protein is CSARQPSGRGGEQFF.

In regard to this clone: Read data end 3 residues before the CDR3 end; the end is taken from the germline J gene. The chain joins TRBV18 to TRBJ2-1; D not resolved. The CDR3 is made up of 13 amino acids. Germline V gene lookup returns CDR1 KGHSH and CDR2 LQKENI. V lost 3 bases, J lost 3 bases, and 6 bases lay in between. CDR3 DNA (partial): TGTGCCAGCTCACCGGGCTACTACAATGAG. Its translation: CASSPGYYNE. The entire CDR3 sequence reads CASSPGYYNEQFF. The whole variable domain, filled in from reference TRBV18 and TRBJ2-1, reads NAGVMQNPRHLVRRRGQEARLRCSPMKGHSHVYWYRQLPEEGLKFMVYLQKENIIDESGMPKERFSAEFPKEGPSILRIQQVVRGDSAAYFCASSPGYYNEQFFGPGTRLTVL.

A remark on this clone: The CDR3 is cut off 3 residues early in the read; its end comes from the germline J gene. This chain connects TRBV20-1 to TRBJ2-4; 12 bases match TRBD1. Germline V lookup: CDR1 DFQATT, CDR2 SNEGSKA (reference sequence). J lost 8 bases, V lost 2 bases, and 4 bases had no gene match. This CDR3 region has 14 residues. Partial CDR3 DNA: TGCAGTGCTAGACCCGGGACAGGGGGCGACATT. It specifies CSARPGTGGDI. The CDR3, in full, reads CSARPGTGGDIQYF.

On this clone itself: From the germline J gene comes the end of the CDR3, since the read stops 3 residues before it. The J gene is TRBJ2-7, the V gene TRBV6-2 or TRBV6-3, with D unresolved. This CDR3 region has 15 residues. V was cut by 5 bases and J by 0 bases, with 14 bases left in between. The V gene's germline CDR1 is MNHEY and CDR2 SVGEGT. Here the CDR3 reads CASSNSDFSSYEQYF. Partial CDR3 DNA: TGTGCCAGCAGTAATTCCGACTTCAGCTCCTACGAG.

Partial CDR3 DNA: TGCAGTGCCCCCGGACAGGTTAGCAATCAGCCC. Protein product: CSAPGQVSNQP. The full-length CDR3 reads as CSAPGQVSNQPQHF. The chain links TRBV20-1 to TRBJ1-5, with 7 bases that match TRBD1. The CDR3 end falls 3 residues outside the read, so it is completed with the germline J gene. Germline loops: CDR1 DFQATT, CDR2 SNEGSKA (reference sequence). The ends lost 6 bases at V and 0 bases at J; junction bases unmatched: 5. This CDR3 has 14 residues.

As to this clone: The read is 3 residues too short to cover the CDR3 end, so that end is filled in from the germline J gene. The chain couples TRBV5-1 to TRBJ2-3, with 12 bases that match TRBD2. Germline assignment: CDR1 SGHRS and CDR2 YFSETQ. The V gene end was trimmed by 3 bases and the J gene end by 4 bases; junction bases not matched to a gene: 6. This CDR3 spans 16 amino acids. The DNA read from the CDR3 is TGCGCCAGCAGCTCTGGGGCTAGCGGGAGGGCAGATACG. This sequence encodes CASSSGASGRADT. The entire CDR3 reads CASSSGASGRADTQYF. Full variable domain (outside the CDR3, taken from reference TRBV5-1 and TRBJ2-3): KAGVTQTPRYLIKTRGQQVTLSCSPISGHRSVSWYQQTPGQGLQFLFEYFSETQRNKGNFPGRFSGRQFSNSRSEMNVSTLELGDSALYLCASSSGASGRADTQYFGPGTRLTVL.

A remark on this clone: With the read ending 3 residues before the CDR3 end, the germline J gene is used to fill in that end. V and J are TRBV30 and TRBJ2-3; the D gene is possibly TRBD2 (5 bases). The V end lost 1 base, the J end lost 0 bases, and 11 bases lay between the germline ends. Germline CDR1 and CDR2: GTSNPN and SVGIG (reference sequence). The CDR3 is 15 amino acids. The CDR3 bases that were read are TGTGCCTGGAGTGGGATGGGCGGGAGCACAGATACG. Its protein product is CAWSGMGGSTDT. The whole CDR3 protein reads CAWSGMGGSTDTQYF.

Points on this clone: The read falls 3 residues short of the CDR3 end, and the missing part is taken from the germline J gene. The chain joins TRBV12-5 to TRBJ1-2; 7 nucleotides agree with TRBD1. Germline assignment: CDR1 LGHNT and CDR2 FRNRAP. The CDR3 is 12 residues long. Trimming cost V 6 bases and J 5 bases; bases outside gene matches: 3. CDR3 loop: CASGRQGYGYTF. The CDR3 DNA, read in part, is TGTGCTAGTGGACGACAGGGATATGGC.

Of note for this clone: The read terminates 3 residues before the CDR3 end, so the remaining end is supplied by the germline J gene. The chain combines TRBV5-1 with TRBJ2-3; possible D gene TRBD2, 7 bases. Germline V gene data show CDR1 as SGHRS and CDR2 as YFSETQ. The V end was cut by 4 bases, the J end by 1 base, with 13 bases between. The CDR3 is made up of 15 amino acids. The part of the CDR3 DNA that was read is TGCGCCAGCAGCGGACAAGGGGGGGGCACAGATACG. It encodes CASSGQGGGTDT. The whole CDR3 is CASSGQGGGTDTQYF.

With regard to this clone: The read ends 3 residues before the CDR3 terminus; that terminus is restored from the germline J gene. This same CDR3 is encoded by further DNA sequences in the sample. The rearrangement uses TRBV19 and TRBJ2-1; 10 bases agree with TRBD2. This CDR3 is built from 15 residues. J gave up 6 bases and V 6 bases, and 8 bases lay outside the gene matches. Germline CDR1 is LNHDA and CDR2 is SQIVND (reference sequence). The CDR3 DNA, read in part, is TGTGCCAGTAGCTTGAGACTAGCGGGTTTCAATGAG. Translation gives CASSLRLAGFNE. The full CDR3 sequence reads CASSLRLAGFNEQFF. Variable domain in full (rest from reference TRBV19 and TRBJ2-1): DGGITQSPKYLFRKEGQNVTLSCEQNLNHDAMYWYRQDPGQGLRLIYYSQIVNDFQKGDIAEGYSVSREKKESFPLTVTSAQKNPTAFYLCASSLRLAGFNEQFFGPGTRLTVL.